This TCR beta chain was documented in a study of early T cells in non-severe SARS-CoV-2 infection. This clonotype was picked up a small number of times. TCRdb re-analysed the 5' RACE reads in MiXCR, keeping a single row per CDR3 protein. Of tens of thousands of distinct CDR3 sequences listed, 4% to 5.5% are singletons. Germline V CDR1 and CDR2: DFQATT, SNEGSKA (reference sequence). The CDR3 runs 12 residues. Trimming cost V 6 bases and J 6 bases, with 12 bases left between them. Material for sequencing was whole blood. This clonotype was obtained from an adult who was a healthcare worker with PCR-confirmed SARS-CoV-2 infection or an uninfected control (not recorded which). The gene calls are TRBV20-1 and TRBJ1-5; D not resolved. The DNA for the CDR3 is TGCAGTGCCCAGTGGGCAAGTCAGCCCCAGCATTTT. Translated, it gives CSAQWASQPQHF.